The rows below give T cell receptor beta chains drawn from one sample of a study of blood T cells in healthy people across ages. TCRdb redid the calling of the 5' RACE reads with MiXCR, one entry per CDR3 protein. The sample lists some 730,000 distinct CDR3 sequences; about a fifth were seen once. The sample consisted of blood. All receptors come from a man between 65 and 85 years old in good health. Each CDR3 is given with its conserved first and last residue. A D gene is named only where the DNA matches it firmly. Clone size is stated in some rows and not others, as once, few, many or a class when expanded.

J,length,size,D,V,CDR3,DNA
TRBJ2-3,15,many,NA,TRBV10-3,CAISEMGARTDTQYF,TGTGCCATCAGTGAGATGGGGGCTCGCACAGATACGCAGTATTTT
TRBJ2-3,13,NA,TRBD2,TRBV29-1,CSVTSASTDTQYF,TGCAGCGTTACTAGCGCTAGCACAGATACGCAGTATTTT
TRBJ1-2,18,NA,NA,TRBV15,CATSRIPLGADKAYGYTF,TGTGCCACCAGCAGAATCCCCCTGGGGGCCGACAAGGCCTATGGCTACACCTTC
TRBJ1-1,15,few,TRBD1,TRBV13,CASSQTGTGSIEAFF,TGTGCCAGCAGCCAAACCGGGACAGGTTCGATTGAAGCTTTCTTT
TRBJ1-2,15,few,NA,TRBV20-1,CSARVQGSPIYGYTF,TGCAGTGCTAGAGTTCAGGGTTCTCCCATCTATGGCTACACCTTC
TRBJ2-1,13,NA,TRBD1,TRBV5-5,CASVDRLGTGQFF,TGTGCCAGCGTCGACCGGCTCGGGACAGGGCAGTTCTTC
TRBJ2-1,15,NA,TRBD2,TRBV24-1,CATSDFSSGSNEQFF,TGTGCCACCAGTGATTTTTCCAGCGGGAGTAATGAGCAGTTCTTC
TRBJ2-3,15,few,NA,TRBV7-2,CASSYRTASTDTQYF,TGTGCCAGCAGCTACCGGACAGCAAGCACAGATACGCAGTATTTT
TRBJ2-3,17,NA,TRBD2,TRBV27,CASSSPGVAGGTDTQYF,TGTGCCAGCAGTTCACCCGGGGTAGCGGGAGGCACAGATACGCAGTATTTT
TRBJ2-3,13,few,NA,TRBV6-4,CASSSGTTDTQYF,TGTGCCAGCAGCTCGGGGACCACAGATACGCAGTATTTT
TRBJ1-1,15,NA,NA,TRBV7-8,CASSLGLSTNTEAFF,TGTGCCAGCAGCTTAGGTCTATCGACCAACACTGAAGCTTTCTTT
TRBJ2-1,15,once,NA,TRBV5-4,CASSWAASSYNEQFF,TGTGCCAGCAGCTGGGCGGCTAGCTCCTACAATGAGCAGTTCTTC
TRBJ2-2,15,few,NA,TRBV5-5,CASSLQGMDTGELFF,TGTGCCAGCAGCTTGCAGGGGATGGACACCGGGGAGCTGTTTTTT
TRBJ2-3,16,NA,TRBD2,TRBV18,CASSPGLAGNTDTQYF,TGTGCCAGCTCACCGGGACTAGCGGGGAACACAGATACGCAGTATTTT
TRBJ1-4,16,NA,TRBD1,TRBV24-1,CATSDPGQGMNEKLFF,TGTGCCACCAGTGACCCCGGACAGGGGATGAATGAAAAACTGTTTTTT
TRBJ2-3,14,few,TRBD2,TRBV20-1,CSAREDGLAGREYF,TGCAGTGCTAGAGAAGACGGACTAGCGGGAAGGGAGTATTTT
TRBJ2-4,16,few,NA,TRBV10-2,CASSETTGTAKNIQYF,TGCGCCAGCAGCGAGACTACCGGGACAGCCAAAAACATTCAGTACTTC
TRBJ2-1,16,NA,NA,TRBV19,CASSIEDRPIYNEQFF,TGTGCCAGTAGTATAGAAGACAGGCCGATTTACAATGAGCAGTTCTTC
TRBJ1-1,13,few,NA,TRBV9,CASSAGRYTEAFF,TGTGCCAGCAGCGCGGGGCGGTACACTGAAGCTTTCTTT
TRBJ2-4,14,NA,TRBD1,TRBV14,CASSHGTAENIQYF,TGTGCCAGCAGCCATGGGACAGCCGAAAACATTCAGTACTTC
TRBJ2-5,15,NA,NA,TRBV24-1,CATSDPSDPWETQYF,TGTGCCACCAGTGATCCATCGGACCCTTGGGAGACCCAGTACTTC
TRBJ1-2,13,few,NA,TRBV20-1,CSARRGPSYGYTF,TGCAGTGCCCGACGGGGCCCCAGCTATGGCTACACCTTC
TRBJ2-4,15,NA,NA,TRBV21-1,CASSKGQGAKNIQYF,TGTGCCAGCAGCAAAGGACAGGGGGCCAAAAACATTCAGTACTTC
TRBJ2-4,17,few,NA,TRBV20-1,CSARAPGQEGGKNIQYF,TGCAGTGCTAGGGCCCCCGGACAGGAGGGTGGCAAAAACATTCAGTACTTC
TRBJ2-3,16,few,TRBD2,TRBV7-2,CVSSLGLAGWSDTQYF,TGTGTCAGCAGCTTAGGTCTAGCGGGATGGTCAGATACGCAGTATTTT
TRBJ1-2,14,NA,TRBD1,TRBV2,CASRSGRQGYGYTF,TGTGCCAGCAGGTCCGGGCGACAGGGGTATGGCTACACCTTC